This T cell receptor (beta chain) was identified in a study of T-cell reconstitution after alpha-beta-depleted transplantation in children. Study conclusions and caveats: About two months after transplant, alpha-beta T cells reportedly came from several hundred expanded graft clones.

There are many counts of this clonotype. Its target is unknown. It was with unique molecular identifiers that the TCRbeta library was prepared. Via MiXCR, TCRdb re-called the PCR reads, giving one row per CDR3 protein. This sample has 400,000 to 550,000 distinct CDR3 sequences; about 10% occur once, and the top ten carry 2% to 2.5%. This CDR3 contains 13 residues. Germline V gene data show CDR1 as DFQATT and CDR2 as SNEGSKA (reference sequence). Trimming left V 6 bases short and J 9 bases short, with 18 bases between. The rearrangement joins TRBV20-1 to TRBJ2-1, with a tentative D call TRBD2 (5 bases). The clonotype originates from a child under 10 years old with inherited bone marrow failure, due to receive a stem cell transplant. This material consisted of PBMCs, taken before TCRalphabeta/CD19-depleted stem cell transplant. CDR3 in amino acids: CSAFRTPSGEQFF. The CDR3 region has the DNA TGCAGTGCCTTCAGGACTCCATCGGGTGAGCAGTTCTTC.